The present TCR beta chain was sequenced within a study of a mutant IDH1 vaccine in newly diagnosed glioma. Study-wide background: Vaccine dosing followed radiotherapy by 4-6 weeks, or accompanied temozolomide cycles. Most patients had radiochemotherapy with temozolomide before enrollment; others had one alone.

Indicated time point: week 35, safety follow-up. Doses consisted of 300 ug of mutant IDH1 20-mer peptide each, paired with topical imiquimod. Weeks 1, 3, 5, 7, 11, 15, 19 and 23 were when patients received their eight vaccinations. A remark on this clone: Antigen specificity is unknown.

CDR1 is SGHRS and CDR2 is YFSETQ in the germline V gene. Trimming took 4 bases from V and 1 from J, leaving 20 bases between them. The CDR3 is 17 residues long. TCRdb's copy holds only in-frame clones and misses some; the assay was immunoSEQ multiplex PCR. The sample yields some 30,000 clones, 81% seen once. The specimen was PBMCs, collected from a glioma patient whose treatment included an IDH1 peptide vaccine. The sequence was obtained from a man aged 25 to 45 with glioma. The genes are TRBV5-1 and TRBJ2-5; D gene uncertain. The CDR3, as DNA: TGCGCCAGCAGCCGCCCCGGTGACCCGACTCCCCAAGAGACCCAGTACTTC. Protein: CASSRPGDPTPQETQYF.